This T cell receptor beta chain is from a study of hypomethylating agent response in myelodysplastic syndrome (dated by TCRdb to the early 2020s). Background for the entire study: The hypomethylating agent given was azacitidine in about 70% of the 11 patients and decitabine in 3 of 11 patients. The cohort included some ten male and 2 female myelodysplastic syndrome patients. About six patients responded with complete response or hematologic improvement, and four or five patients were non-responders. Patients had a mean age of approximately 72 +/- 6.3 years, and a diploid cytogenetic profile was the most common. The most frequent mutation was TET2, found in about 45% of the 11 patients. Response was defined as complete response or hematologic improvement, and patients meeting neither criterion were classed as non-responders.

The library was prepared using the immunoSEQ multiplex PCR assay. Sequencing was run at survey resolution with two replicates of approximately 200 ng each, for a total of about 400 ng of DNA per sample. Using multiplex PCR primers aimed at V and J genes, the hsTCRB kit picked up rearranged TCRB sequences in genomic DNA. In the first PCR, the CDR3 region was amplified for 30 to 35 cycles with the QIAGEN Multiplex PCR Kit. An 8-cycle second PCR added sample barcodes and Illumina adapters to each replicate. A QuantStudio 6 together with the KAPA library quantification kit was used to quantify the pooled libraries. Approximately 16 pM of pooled libraries was sequenced on an Illumina MiSeq using 156-cycle single-end reads and a 15-cycle index read. Per the original workflow: Of more than 150,000 unique clonotypes, less than 2% were flagged by VDJdb annotation as previously reported viral-epitope-specific clonotypes. Raw reads were processed by the immunoSEQ Data Assistant and immunoSEQ Analyzer into normalized, annotated TCRB repertoires. Clonotypes were analyzed with BioAnalyzer and version 0.6.5 of the immunarch R package. Before richness was estimated, every repertoire was downsampled to the clone count of the smallest repertoire. Fisher's exact tests classified clonotypes as expanded, contracted or novel, with novel meaning zero frequency before treatment. Significantly changed CDR3 beta sequences were clustered with GLIPH2 using simulation_depth=1000 and kmer_min_depth=3, and CDR3s shorter than five residues were excluded. TCRdb's version of the immuneACCESS table is confined to in-frame rearrangements and falls short of the full clone set. An unresolved V gene accounts for under half of the shortfall where checked; the remainder is of unknown origin. That table gives V, J and clone size, and the DNA gave D and trimming. Here the sample has 5,800 or so clones; approximately 80% occur a single time. Together, the top ten hold roughly 29% of the sample.

Broad study findings and their caveats: After hypomethylating agent treatment, no significant change in richness, rarefaction diversity or clonality was seen, either across all patients or within response groups. The healthy control donors were not matched in age to the MDS patients, and this mismatch could have affected the comparison between MDS and healthy donors. Only roughly twelve patients were analyzed, so the study cohort was small. Novel clonotypes appeared more often in responders, whereas non-responders had more contracted clonotypes after treatment. A possible recognition of novel MDS antigens by the shared GLIPH2 clusters was not confirmed and needs experimental validation.

T-cell subsets were not sorted, so the analysis was performed on bulk bone marrow. Bone marrow from some twelve myelodysplastic syndrome patients, collected before and after hypomethylating agent therapy, underwent immunosequencing of the TCR beta CDR3 regions. Each patient contributed a baseline bone marrow plus two to three bone marrows at different post-treatment timepoints for longitudinal repertoire tracking. Genomic DNA was isolated from whole bone marrow, and DNA quality was assessed with TapeStation, NanoDrop OneC and PicoGreen assays. Comments on this clone: Its target antigen remains unknown. Qualities for individual bases were not recorded, and no much larger clone is one base off.

The sample in question was bone marrow, obtained before or after starting hypomethylating agent treatment for myelodysplastic syndrome (not recorded which). This receptor was identified in a human donor with myelodysplastic syndrome.

The CDR3 region reads CASSQQGVYNEQFF. The sequenced DNA is TGTGCCAGCAGCCAACAGGGGGTCTACAATGAGCAGTTCTTC. Here the chain combines TRBV14 and TRBJ2-1; TRBD1 aligns with 7 central bases. The CDR3 has 14 amino acids, counting the end cysteine and phenylalanine. Only the CDR3 region is kept as DNA, spanning 42 bases read in frame from base 1. V and J are trimmed by 2 bases and 3 bases, and the gene matches miss 1 base of the junction. From the germline V gene, CDR1 is SGHDN and CDR2 is FVKESK.